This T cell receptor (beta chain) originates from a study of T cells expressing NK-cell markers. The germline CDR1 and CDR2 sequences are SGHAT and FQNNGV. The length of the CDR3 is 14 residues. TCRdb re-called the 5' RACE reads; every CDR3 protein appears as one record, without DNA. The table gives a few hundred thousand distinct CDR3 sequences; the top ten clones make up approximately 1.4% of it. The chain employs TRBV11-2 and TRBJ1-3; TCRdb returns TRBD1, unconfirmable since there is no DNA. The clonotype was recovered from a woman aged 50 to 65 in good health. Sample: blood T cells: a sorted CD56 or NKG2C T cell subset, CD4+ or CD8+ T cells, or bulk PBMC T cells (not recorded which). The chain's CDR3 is CASSPFGQGDTIYF. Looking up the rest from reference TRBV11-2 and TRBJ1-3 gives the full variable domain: EAGVAQSPRYKIIEKRQSVAFWCNPISGHATLYWYQQILGQGPKLLIQFQNNGVVDDSQLPKDRFSAERLKGVDSTLKIQPAKLEDSAVYLCASSPFGQGDTIYFGEGSWLTVV.